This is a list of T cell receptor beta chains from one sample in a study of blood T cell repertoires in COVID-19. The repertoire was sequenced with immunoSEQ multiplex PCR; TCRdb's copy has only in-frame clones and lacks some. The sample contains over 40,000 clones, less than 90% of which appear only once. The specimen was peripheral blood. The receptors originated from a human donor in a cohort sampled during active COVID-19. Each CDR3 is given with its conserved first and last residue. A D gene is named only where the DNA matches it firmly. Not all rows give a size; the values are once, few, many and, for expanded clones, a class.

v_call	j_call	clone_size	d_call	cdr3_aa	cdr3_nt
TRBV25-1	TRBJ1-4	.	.	CASSNVATNEKLFF	TGTGCCAGCAGTAATGTAGCAACTAATGAAAAACTGTTTTTT
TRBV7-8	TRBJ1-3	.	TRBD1	CASSPGQPSSGNTIYF	TGTGCCAGCAGCCCGGGACAGCCTTCCTCTGGAAACACCATATATTTT
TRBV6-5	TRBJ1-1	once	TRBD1	CASRQQGVNTEAFF	TGTGCCAGCAGACAACAGGGGGTGAACACTGAAGCTTTCTTT
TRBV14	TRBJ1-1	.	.	CASSPRQVKNTEAFF	TGTGCCAGCAGCCCAAGACAGGTTAAAAACACTGAAGCTTTCTTT
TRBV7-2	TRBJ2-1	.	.	CASSSTFSAEQFF	TGTGCCAGCAGCTCCACCTTTAGCGCTGAGCAGTTCTTC
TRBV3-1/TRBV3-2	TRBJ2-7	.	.	CASSQGMETYEQYF	TGTGCCAGCAGCCAAGGCATGGAGACCTACGAGCAGTACTTC
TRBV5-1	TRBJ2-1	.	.	CASSLGGYNEQFF	TGCGCCAGCAGCTTGGGAGGGTACAATGAGCAGTTCTTC
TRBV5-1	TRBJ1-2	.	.	CASSLDGGLQGYTF	TGCGCCAGCAGCTTGGACGGGGGGCTACAGGGCTACACCTTC
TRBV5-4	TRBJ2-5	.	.	CASSLEPRVETQYF	TGTGCCAGCAGCTTGGAACCCAGGGTAGAGACCCAGTACTTC
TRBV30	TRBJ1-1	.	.	CAWTPRVGWGEAFF	TGTGCCTGGACCCCGCGGGTGGGTTGGGGAGAAGCTTTCTTT